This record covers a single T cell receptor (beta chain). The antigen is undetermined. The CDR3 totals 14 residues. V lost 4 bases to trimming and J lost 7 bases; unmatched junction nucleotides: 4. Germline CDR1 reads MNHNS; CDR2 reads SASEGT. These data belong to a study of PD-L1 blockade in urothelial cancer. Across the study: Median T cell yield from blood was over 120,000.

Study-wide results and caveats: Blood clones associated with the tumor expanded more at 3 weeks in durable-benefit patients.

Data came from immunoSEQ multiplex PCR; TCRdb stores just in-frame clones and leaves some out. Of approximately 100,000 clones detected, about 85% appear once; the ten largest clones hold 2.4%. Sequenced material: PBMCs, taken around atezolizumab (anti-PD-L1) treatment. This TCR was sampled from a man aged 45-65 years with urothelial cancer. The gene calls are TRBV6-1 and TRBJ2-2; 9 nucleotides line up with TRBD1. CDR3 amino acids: CASSAQGASGELFF. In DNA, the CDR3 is TGTGCCAGCAGTGCACAGGGGGCTAGCGGGGAGCTGTTTTTT.